The T cell receptor beta chain under discussion was sequenced for a study of blood T cell repertoires in COVID-19. TCRdb's table, derived via immunoSEQ multiplex PCR, lists solely in-frame clones and lacks some. The sample comprises approximately 160,000 clones, roughly 80% of which are singletons, and 3.7% rests with the top ten. Sequencing was done on a sample of peripheral blood. The receptor was derived from a woman aged 80 or over with acute or convalescent COVID-19.

CDR3 DNA sequence: TGTGCCAGCAGGGTGGGAGGGGCCACTGAAGCTTTCTTT. It is translated as CASRVGGATEAFF. The gene calls are TRBV14 and TRBJ1-1; a weak D match, TRBD1 (5 bases). The CDR3 consists of 13 residues. Germline-derived CDR1 and CDR2 are SGHDN and FVKESK. With 6 bases removed from V and 4 bases from J, the gap between germline ends came to 12 bases.